The entry below gives a single TCR beta chain sequence along with its context. What it recognizes is unknown. This PCR relied on a set of 60 Vbeta primers and 13 Jbeta primers. Only in-frame clones appear in the TCRdb table, and some are missing; sequencing was by immunoSEQ multiplex PCR. This table has 150,000 to 200,000 clones, about 80% appearing once. These data belong to a study of cytomegalovirus exposure and HLA in healthy donors. V was shortened by 4 bases and J by 5 bases, with 8 bases between the two germline ends. The CDR3 consists of 13 residues. CDR1 LNHDA and CDR2 SQIVND come from the germline V gene (reference sequence). Study results and caveats: Accounts indicate the classifier identified cytomegalovirus status with strong specificity and sensitivity. Researchers catalogued about 160 TCR beta chains as cytomegalovirus-associated.

The sample taken for sequencing was PBMCs. The clonotype originates from a man aged 45 to 65 in good health and CMV-seropositive. This rearrangement joins TRBV19 to TRBJ1-4, with D unclear. The DNA for the CDR3 is TGTGCCAGTAGTAAAGGCAGGAATGAAAAACTGTTTTTT. This codes for CASSKGRNEKLFF.